Below, 2 T cell receptor beta chains from the same sample are listed, as sequenced in a study of cytomegalovirus exposure and HLA in healthy donors. PCR amplification relied on 60 Vbeta primers (plus 13 Jbeta primers). The repertoire was sequenced with immunoSEQ multiplex PCR; TCRdb's copy has only in-frame clones and lacks some. The sample shows 80,000 to 100,000 clones, 81% of them seen only once. Sequencing was carried out using PBMCs. Receptor source: a middle-aged man in good health and CMV-seronegative.

The V call is TRBV29-1, the J call TRBJ1-1; TRBD1 matches 9 bases. This CDR3 has 13 residues. V shed 0 bases, J shed 7 bases, and the junction held 3 bases outside the gene matches. The germline V gene encodes CDR1 SQVTM and CDR2 ANQGSEA. The CDR3, as DNA: TGCAGCGTTGAAGAGCCGGGACAGGGTGAAGCTTTCTTT. Translating it yields CSVEEPGQGEAFF.

Points on this clone: A read error may produce the germline difference seen at one junction end. V usage is TRBV7-9 and J usage is TRBJ2-7; TRBD1 might be the D (5 bases). This CDR3 is built from 15 residues. Germline V lookup: CDR1 SEHNR, CDR2 FQNEAQ (reference sequence). The CDR3 spells CSSSSDLGAAYEQYF. In nucleotides, the CDR3 is TGTTCCAGCAGCTCCGATTTAGGGGCCGCCTACGAGCAGTACTTC. Full variable domain (rest looked up from reference TRBV7-9 and TRBJ2-7): DTGVSQNPRHKITKRGQNVTFRCDPISEHNRLYWYRQTLGQGPEFLTYFQNEAQLEKSRLLSDRFSAERPKGSFSTLEIQRTEQGDSAMYLCSSSSDLGAAYEQYFGPGTRLTVT.